This T cell receptor (beta chain) originates from a study of T cells in Graves' hyperthyroidism and ophthalmopathy. Study observations and caveats: A model of 13 V-J pairs discriminated ophthalmopathy from stable hyperthyroidism.

What was amplified from RNA transcripts were TCR beta CDR3 regions. TCR CDR3 regions were first amplified by RT-PCR with HTBI primers. TCRdb passed the multiplex PCR reads through MiXCR, listing each CDR3 protein once. In the table there are over 650,000 distinct CDR3 sequences, over 40% of which are singletons. This CDR3 comprises 15 residues. With V trimmed by 5 bases and J by 1 base, 9 bases remained unmatched. Germline V gives CDR1 DFQATT, CDR2 SNEGSKA (reference sequence). This clonotype was found a few times. As yet, its antigen is unknown. This sequence joins TRBV20-1 and TRBJ2-7; 9 bases line up with TRBD1. Sequencing input: peripheral blood or thyroid tissue (not recorded which). The receptor comes from an adult man with Graves' disease, either hyperthyroidism or ophthalmopathy (not recorded which). CDR3 nucleotide sequence: TGCAGTGCTCCGGACAGGGGATTGGGGTCCTACGAGCAGTACTTC. Its translation: CSAPDRGLGSYEQYF.